What follows are 19 T cell receptor beta chains derived from one specimen sequenced in a study of blood T cell repertoires in COVID-19. Clones were sequenced by immunoSEQ multiplex PCR, and TCRdb holds only the in-frame ones, with some missing. The repertoire has 55,000 to 70,000 clones, around 85% of them found once; the top ten carry more than 7%. The sample taken for sequencing was peripheral blood. The receptors stem from a woman aged 70-85 years with active COVID-19.

CDR3 coding DNA: TGTGCCAGTACCGAGACAACGTTCCTTAACTATGGCTACACCTTC. The encoded protein is CASTETTFLNYGYTF. The V gene is TRBV19, the J gene TRBJ1-2, with D unclear. Looked up from germline, CDR1 is LNHDA and CDR2 is SQIVND (reference sequence). The V and J ends lost 7 bases and 1 base respectively, with 16 bases between them. The CDR3 consists of 15 residues.

The chain joins TRBV28 to TRBJ1-1; TRBD1 matches 8 bases. Germline values: CDR1 MDHEN, CDR2 SYDVKM. This CDR3 has 15 amino acids. The V segment lost 9 bases and the J segment 3 bases; nucleotides outside the gene matches: 12. The CDR3 nucleotides are TGTGCCAGTTCTCAGACAGGGGCGGGGGACACTGAAGCTTTCTTT. It translates to CASSQTGAGDTEAFF.

The CDR3 here is CASSLGQGGTEAFF. The CDR3 DNA reads as TGCGCCAGCAGCCTCGGACAGGGTGGAACTGAAGCTTTCTTT. The chain employs TRBV5-1 and TRBJ1-1; 8 positions agree with TRBD1. With V trimmed by 4 bases and J by 5 bases, 7 bases remained unmatched. Germline V gives CDR1 SGHRS, CDR2 YFSETQ. The CDR3 runs to 14 residues.

The chain has TRBV5-1 and TRBJ2-3, with 7 bases aligning to TRBD2. Germline trimming cut 4 bases from V and 2 bases from J; bases unmatched to any gene: 10. This CDR3 contains 16 residues. Germline V CDR1 and CDR2: SGHRS, YFSETQ. The CDR3, as DNA: TGCGCCAGCAGCCCGGCGGGGGATGAGACCACAGATACGCAGTATTTT. The encoded protein is CASSPAGDETTDTQYF.

A few counts support this clone. The chain is built from TRBV10-3 and TRBJ1-4; 11 bases agree with TRBD1. The CDR3 is 13 residues long. Per germline, CDR1 ENHRY and CDR2 SYGVKD. V gave up 10 bases and J gave up 7 bases; unmatched junction bases: 5. The CDR3 region is CASTGTGGEKLFF. CDR3 nucleotides: TGTGCCAGCACCGGGACAGGGGGTGAAAAACTGTTTTTT.

As to this clone: The conserved final phenylalanine or tryptophan is absent from the CDR3, which likely points to a read error. The DNA is omitted, as the CDR3 cannot be located on it reliably, and the CDR3 follows TCRdb's listing. This chain uses TRBV28 with TRBJ1-1. The CDR3 is 13 amino acids in total, end residues counted. Germline V lookup: CDR1 MDHEN, CDR2 SYDVKM. This CDR3 reads CASSLVGGGLGFY.

The chain has TRBV18 and TRBJ2-3, with TRBD1 matching over 10 bases. Germline trimming cut 4 bases from V and 2 bases from J; bases unmatched to any gene: 3. The CDR3 is made up of 15 amino acids. CDR1 and CDR2 (germline): KGHSH, LQKENI. CDR3 nucleotide sequence: TGTGCCAGCTCACAGGACAGGGGGGCCACAGATACGCAGTATTTT. Protein: CASSQDRGATDTQYF.

CDR3 DNA sequence: TGTGCCAGGGGACCGGGACAGGGGCAGAGGGCCGGGGAGCTGTTTTTT. It is translated as CARGPGQGQRAGELFF. The chain recombines TRBV7-2 with TRBJ2-2; 10 nucleotides agree with TRBD1. Germline CDR1 reads SGHTA; CDR2 reads FQGNSA. J was trimmed by 6 bases and V by 9 bases; bases with no gene match: 13. The CDR3 consists of 16 residues.

The J gene is TRBJ2-7, the V gene TRBV5-1, with a possible D match to TRBD2 (6 bases). V was shortened by 5 bases and J by 0 bases, with 12 bases between the two germline ends. CDR1 SGHRS and CDR2 YFSETQ come from the germline V gene. There are 14 residues in the CDR3. The CDR3 is CASSLAGSSYEQYF. DNA of the CDR3: TGCGCCAGCAGTCTCGCGGGGAGCTCCTACGAGCAGTACTTC.

The J gene is TRBJ2-3, the V gene TRBV9; 9 bases align to TRBD1. Germline values: CDR1 SGDLS, CDR2 YYNGEE. Trimming cost V 1 base and J 2 bases; bases outside gene matches: 5. CDR3 length: 16 residues. CDR3 sequence (DNA): TGTGCCAGCAGCGTAACTGACAGGGGGAACACAGATACGCAGTATTTT. This encodes CASSVTDRGNTDTQYF.

The chain is built from TRBV4-1 and TRBJ2-5; D call uncertain. This CDR3 is 16 amino acids long. CDR1 MGHRA and CDR2 YSYEKL come from the germline V gene. The ends were cut back, 3 bases at V and 5 bases at J, with 19 bases in the middle. The CDR3 coding sequence is TGCGCCAGCAGCCACAGATACGGCCAGGATGAGGAGACCCAGTACTTC. Protein: CASSHRYGQDEETQYF.

This chain joins TRBV19 and TRBJ1-3; D might be TRBD1 (5 bases). Germline lookup yields CDR1 LNHDA and CDR2 SQIVND (reference sequence). The V end was cut by 3 bases, the J end by 4 bases, with 13 bases between. This CDR3 contains 15 residues. CDR3: CASSMSREDGNTIYF. Written as DNA, the CDR3 is TGTGCCAGTAGTATGAGCAGGGAAGACGGAAACACCATATATTTT.

This sequence joins TRBV7-9 and TRBJ1-2, with D unresolved. Germline-derived CDR1 and CDR2 are SEHNR and FQNEAQ (reference sequence). The CDR3 totals 14 residues. V was clipped by 5 bases and J by 4 bases, with 14 bases between them. Written as DNA, the CDR3 is TGTGCCAGCAGCCTACTCGCTGGGAGCTATGGCTACACCTTC. It yields the protein CASSLLAGSYGYTF.

This clone was counted once. The J gene is TRBJ2-7, the V gene TRBV27, with 7 nucleotides matching TRBD2. Germline V lookup: CDR1 MNHEY, CDR2 SMNVEV (reference sequence). The junction had 1 base not matched to a gene; V was cut back by 0 bases and J by 5 bases. This CDR3 spans 13 amino acids. This CDR3 is CASSLSGGDEQYF. The CDR3 DNA sequence: TGTGCCAGCAGTTTATCGGGAGGGGACGAGCAGTACTTC.

This clone showed up just once. The V and J genes are TRBV7-7 and TRBJ1-1; D is unresolved. This CDR3 contains 15 residues. The germline V gene has CDR1 SSHAT and CDR2 FNYEAQ (reference sequence). Trimming pared 3 bases from V and 1 base from J, leaving 12 bases between. CDR3: CASSLGEAGNTEAFF. DNA for the CDR3: TGTGCCAGCAGCTTGGGCGAAGCGGGGAACACTGAAGCTTTCTTT. Using reference TRBV7-7 and TRBJ1-1 for the parts outside the CDR3, the full variable domain is GAGVSQSPRYKVTKRGQDVTLRCDPISSHATLYWYQQALGQGPEFLTYFNYEAQPDKSGLPSDRFSAERPEGSISTLTIQRTEQRDSAMYRCASSLGEAGNTEAFFGQGTRLTVV.

The chain uses TRBV3-1 (or the pseudogene TRBV3-2) and TRBJ1-3; TRBD1 aligns across 7 bases. This CDR3 is 16 amino acids long. From germline, CDR1 is LGHDT and CDR2 YNNKEL (reference sequence). V was pared by 4 bases and J by 4 bases, with 10 bases of the junction left unmatched. The CDR3 DNA sequence: TGTGCCAGCAGCCGGAGCCAGGGGGGAGCGGGAAACACCATATATTTT. Protein sequence: CASSRSQGGAGNTIYF.

This clone was recorded once. The chain has TRBV2 and TRBJ1-2; the D is unclear. Trimming stripped 3 bases from V and 5 bases from J, with 4 bases between. This CDR3 region has 11 residues. CDR1 is SNHLY and CDR2 is FYNNEI in the germline V gene. CDR3 protein: CASSDGYGYTF. CDR3 nucleotide sequence: TGTGCCAGCAGTGACGGGTATGGCTACACCTTC.

The chain recombines TRBV29-1 with TRBJ2-7, with 10 nucleotides matching TRBD2. The length of the CDR3 is 14 residues. Trimming removed 3 bases from V and 2 bases from J; junction bases left unmatched: 4. Germline V gene data show CDR1 as SQVTM and CDR2 as ANQGSEA. The CDR3, as DNA: TGCAGCGTTGATGGAGCGGGAGGGGCCTACGAGCAGTACTTC. It is translated as CSVDGAGGAYEQYF.

CDR3 protein: CASSLFGSWETQYF. As DNA, the CDR3 is TGTGCCAGCAGCTTATTTGGTAGTTGGGAGACCCAGTACTTC. This chain links TRBV7-3 with TRBJ2-5, with D unresolved. Trimming cost V 2 bases and J 5 bases, with 12 bases left between them. Germline-derived CDR1 and CDR2 are SGHTA and FQGTGA. The CDR3 runs 14 residues.